This TCR beta chain derives from a study of blood T cell repertoires in COVID-19. Study-level information: Acute-phase and convalescent COVID-19 samples originated in the United States, Italy and Spain.

Recruitment covered 20 to 25 US areas and drew participants whose ages spanned about 18 to 100 years. In assigning cohorts, the study relied on participant-reported clinical history. As originally analysed: How many nucleated cells were present was estimated from reference gene primer amplification. Using immunoSEQ multiplex PCR, the repertoire was profiled, and TCRdb retains in-frame clones only, with some absent. V and J calls plus clone size are reproduced from that table; the DNA served to infer D and trimming. The sample has approximately 300,000 clones, about nine tenths seen once; the top ten hold roughly a tenth. There are 16 residues in the CDR3. The V gene lost 5 bases and the J gene lost 6 bases, with 19 bases spanning the gap. Germline CDR1 SNHLY, CDR2 FYNNEI.

This TCR derives from a woman younger than 35 who had recovered from COVID-19. The chain is built from TRBV2 and TRBJ2-2, with a weak D call TRBD2 (5 bases). The specimen sequenced was PBMCs or T cells enriched from blood (not recorded which). The CDR3 sequence is CASSPYRTGGSGELFF. The DNA of the CDR3 is TGTGCCAGCAGTCCTTACCGGACCGGAGGTTCCGGGGAGCTGTTTTTT.